This T cell receptor (beta chain) stems from a study of blood T cell repertoires in COVID-19. Study overall: The study drew acute and convalescent COVID-19 samples from the United States, Italy and Spain. Sources were T cells, B-cell-depleted T cells, or PBMCs; the material itself was cDNA or gDNA.

In the original workflow: Reference gene primer amplification yielded estimated nucleated cell counts. Clones were sequenced by immunoSEQ multiplex PCR, and TCRdb holds only the in-frame ones, with some missing. D and trimming come from the DNA, and the V and J calls and clone size come from that table. This table has 150,000 to 200,000 clones, approximately 93% appearing once. Seattle's enrolled individuals joined amid active infection and were then monitored longitudinally. The TCR comes from a woman aged 60-75 years with COVID-19, enrolled during active disease. The specimen sequenced was peripheral blood.

CDR3 region: CASSIVLSGERFEAFF. In nucleotides, the CDR3 is TGTGCCAGTAGTATCGTTCTGAGCGGGGAAAGGTTTGAAGCTTTCTTT. The rearrangement joins TRBV19 to TRBJ1-1; D gene unclear. Per the germline V gene, CDR1 is LNHDA and CDR2 is SQIVND (reference sequence). The CDR3 extends over 16 amino acids. V lost 3 bases and J 7 bases, leaving 21 bases between the germline ends.